This T cell receptor beta chain was captured in a study of lymphopenia after photon versus proton radiotherapy. The repertoire was sequenced with immunoSEQ multiplex PCR; TCRdb's copy has only in-frame clones and lacks some. The sample lists 70,000 or so clones; 92% were seen once. On this clone itself: The antigen is not known.

Study outcomes and limitations: A bigger post-nadir fall in TCR diversity correlated inversely with survival time in deceased patients. Under photons, naive T cells and diversity fell while effector/memory populations rose.

The TCR originated in a woman in her thirties or forties with cholangiocarcinoma. The source was peripheral blood, collected from a patient treated with photon-based radiotherapy.

The CDR3 protein is CASSVYEQYF. The CDR3 DNA reads TGTGCCAGCAGTGTCTACGAGCAGTACTTC. The rearrangement joins TRBV6-1 to TRBJ2-7; D not resolved. Germline values: CDR1 MNHNS, CDR2 SASEGT. CDR3 length: 10 residues. V lost 4 bases and J lost 3, with 1 base in between.